This entry lists 4 T cell receptor beta chains sequenced from one sample in a study of shared clonotypes between healthy human individuals. Produced via immunoSEQ multiplex PCR; TCRdb's table is partial and in-frame only. The table records about 460,000 clones, roughly four fifths of them present only once. The sample comprised PBMCs. Source of these receptors: a woman in her 40s in good health. Some clones in this sample may be carry-over from other donors' samples.

The chain recombines TRBV10-3 with TRBJ1-4; D is unclear. Looked up from germline, CDR1 is ENHRY and CDR2 is SYGVKD. V was trimmed by 8 bases and J by 5 bases, leaving 15 bases between them. The CDR3 has 14 amino acids. CDR3 DNA: TGTGCCATCGGTGCTCGGGGTACGAATGAAAAACTGTTTTTT. Translating gives CAIGARGTNEKLFF.

The chain carries TRBV7-3 and TRBJ2-2; no clear D. V lost 5 bases, J lost 5 bases, and 12 bases lay in between. Per germline, CDR1 SGHTA and CDR2 FQGTGA. The CDR3 length is 14 residues. The CDR3 sequence: CASSPMVGTGELFF. The CDR3 DNA sequence: TGTGCCAGCAGCCCGATGGTGGGGACCGGGGAGCTGTTTTTT.

This chain links TRBV5-1 with TRBJ2-1; a weak D match, TRBD1 (5 bases). The CDR3 runs 14 residues. CDR1 and CDR2 from the germline V gene are SGHRS and YFSETQ. The V gene lost 4 bases and the J gene lost 5 bases, with 13 bases spanning the gap. Written as DNA, the CDR3 is TGCGCCAGCAGCCTGCGACAGAATAACAATGAGCAGTTCTTC. It translates to CASSLRQNNNEQFF. Based on the CDR3 plus reference TRBV5-1 and TRBJ2-1, the full variable domain is KAGVTQTPRYLIKTRGQQVTLSCSPISGHRSVSWYQQTPGQGLQFLFEYFSETQRNKGNFPGRFSGRQFSNSRSEMNVSTLELGDSALYLCASSLRQNNNEQFFGPGTRLTVL.

J is TRBJ1-2 and V is TRBV19; D might be TRBD1 (6 bases). The CDR3 is 15 residues long. V lost 6 bases and J 4 bases, leaving 18 bases between the germline ends. Germline V gene data show CDR1 as LNHDA and CDR2 as SQIVND (reference sequence). The CDR3 coding sequence is TGTGCCAGTAGGGGCCGGGACAATGACTTCTATGGCTACACCTTC. Residues: CASRGRDNDFYGYTF.